This T cell receptor (beta chain) was obtained from a study of shared clonotypes between healthy human individuals. Researchers partitioned CD4+ cells into CD45RA+ naive and CD45RA-negative memory subsets. Repertoires were generated with immunoSEQ multiplex PCR, while TCRdb's copy carries only in-frame clones and drops some. In the table there are 2 million to 2.5 million clones, around 92% of which are singletons. CDR1 and CDR2 from the germline V gene are MDHEN and SYDVKM. This CDR3 is 15 amino acids long. The V and J ends lost 3 bases and 5 bases, in that order; junction bases with no gene match: 4.

Sequenced material: naive CD4+ T cells from PBMCs. Subset: CD45RA+ positively selected. The chain carries TRBV28 and TRBJ2-7; the match to TRBD2 covers 13 bases. This TCR came from a man aged 18 to 30 in good health. Some clones in this sample may be carry-over from other donors' samples. CDR3 coding DNA: TGTGCCAGCAGTTTGGGACTAGCGGGATCCCACGAGCAGTACTTC. Translating gives CASSLGLAGSHEQYF.